These 16 T cell receptor beta chains came from one sample sequenced in a study of T cells after yellow fever vaccination. TCRdb passed the 5' RACE reads through MiXCR, listing each CDR3 protein once. Here the sample spans some 500,000 distinct CDR3 sequences, roughly 14% being singletons. Sequenced material: PBMCs, taken on the day of the yellow fever booster vaccination. The receptors stem from a young man who received the YFV17D yellow fever vaccine.

V and J are TRBV5-4 and TRBJ1-4; unclear D gene. The V gene lost 0 bases and the J gene lost 9 bases, with 15 bases spanning the gap. CDR1 and CDR2 from the germline V gene are SGHNT and YYREEE (reference sequence). The CDR3 runs 15 residues. The CDR3 here is CASSLEPAASQKLFF. CDR3 nucleotides: TGTGCCAGCAGCTTGGAACCTGCCGCCAGCCAAAAACTGTTTTTT. Supplemented by reference TRBV5-4 and TRBJ1-4, the full variable domain reads ETGVTQSPTHLIKTRGQQVTLRCSSQSGHNTVSWYQQALGQGPQFIFQYYREEENGRGNFPPRFSGLQFPNYSSELNVNALELDDSALYLCASSLEPAASQKLFFGSGTQLSVL.

V and J are TRBV5-1 and TRBJ2-1; TRBD2 aligns across 7 bases. CDR3 length: 18 amino acids. Germline V lookup: CDR1 SGHRS, CDR2 YFSETQ. Trimming removed 1 base from V and 0 bases from J; junction bases left unmatched: 10. The CDR3 sequence is CASSLNSGEGRSYNEQFF. In DNA, the CDR3 is TGCGCCAGCAGCTTGAATTCGGGGGAGGGCCGCTCCTACAATGAGCAGTTCTTC. The variable domain in full, completed from reference TRBV5-1 and TRBJ2-1, reads KAGVTQTPRYLIKTRGQQVTLSCSPISGHRSVSWYQQTPGQGLQFLFEYFSETQRNKGNFPGRFSGRQFSNSRSEMNVSTLELGDSALYLCASSLNSGEGRSYNEQFFGPGTRLTVL.

This clonotype appeared a few times. The chain uses TRBV5-4 and TRBJ2-3, with TRBD2 identical over 9 bases. Germline CDR1 and CDR2: SGHNT and YYREEE (reference sequence). The CDR3 runs to 20 residues. J gave up 6 bases and V 3 bases, and 23 bases lay outside the gene matches. DNA of the CDR3: TGTGCCAGCAGCTCCTTAGGGGGCCAGATCTTAGCGGGAGTGAGGGATACGCAGTATTTT. Protein product: CASSSLGGQILAGVRDTQYF.

There are a few counts of this clonotype. The chain employs TRBV15 and TRBJ2-2; 10 bases match TRBD2. The V segment lost 5 bases and the J segment 8 bases; nucleotides outside the gene matches: 14. Germline V lookup: CDR1 LNHNV, CDR2 YYDKDF (reference sequence). CDR3 length equals 17 residues. CDR3 nucleotides: TGTGCCACCAGCCCCCATTTCGTTCTAGCGGGAGCTGGGGAGCTGTTTTTT. It is translated as CATSPHFVLAGAGELFF.

Points on this clonotype: One end of the junction varies from germline; a read error may be responsible. CDR3 loop: CASSPSTSSWGEPYF. CDR3 bases: TGTGCCAGCTCACCCTCAACCTCATCGTGGGGCGAGCCGTACTTC. The chain recombines TRBV18 with TRBJ2-7; possible D gene TRBD1, 5 bases. Germline-derived CDR1 and CDR2 are KGHSH and LQKENI. The CDR3 extends over 15 amino acids.

This sequence joins TRBV7-8 and TRBJ2-1; TRBD2 matches at 8 bases. Germline V lookup: CDR1 SGHVS, CDR2 FQNEAQ. This CDR3 comprises 15 residues. The V gene end was trimmed by 4 bases and the J gene end by 6 bases; junction bases not matched to a gene: 8. The CDR3 DNA reads TGTGCCAGCAGCTACAAGAGCGGGAGTTTCAATGAGCAGTTCTTC. This codes for CASSYKSGSFNEQFF.

This clonotype has more than one count but fewer than ten. The genes are TRBV7-2 and TRBJ1-6; TRBD1 aligns across 8 bases. With V trimmed by 3 bases and J by 7 bases, 2 bases remained unmatched. The germline V gene encodes CDR1 SGHTA and CDR2 FQGNSA. This CDR3 has 14 amino acids. The CDR3 DNA reads as TGTGCCAGCAGCTTCAGGGGGCTCAATTCACCCCTCCACTTT. This codes for CASSFRGLNSPLHF.

This clonotype was counted a few times. The chain joins TRBV12-3 or TRBV12-4 to TRBJ1-2; tentative D call: TRBD1 (6 bases). The CDR3 sequence is 12 residues long. With 3 bases removed from V and 8 bases from J, the gap between germline ends came to 10 bases. Here the CDR3 reads CASSLNRVGYTF. The CDR3 DNA is TGTGCCAGCAGTTTGAACAGGGTCGGCTACACCTTC.

This clonotype was counted a few times. The chain joins TRBV5-5 to TRBJ1-1; D not resolved. This CDR3 region has 14 residues. The V and J ends lost 2 bases and 1 base respectively, with 9 bases between them. Germline V gene sequence: CDR1 SGHKS, CDR2 YYEKEE (reference sequence). The CDR3 DNA reads as TGTGCCAGCAGCTTCCCGTCCGGGAACACTGAAGCTTTCTTT. Residues: CASSFPSGNTEAFF.

V gene TRBV10-1 combines with J gene TRBJ2-7, with D maybe TRBD1 (6 bases). This CDR3 has 13 residues. Germline CDR1 reads WNHNN; CDR2 reads SYGVQD (reference sequence). V lost 2 bases and J lost 7, with 12 bases in between. CDR3 amino acids: CASSETGTREQYF. The CDR3 coding sequence is TGCGCCAGCAGTGAGACAGGGACGAGGGAGCAGTACTTC.

This clonotype was observed a handful of times. The chain couples TRBV20-1 to TRBJ2-7; D is unclear. The CDR3 sequence is 12 residues long. Trimming left V 2 bases short and J 7 bases short, with 12 bases between. CDR1 and CDR2 (germline): DFQATT, SNEGSKA (reference sequence). CDR3: CSARIGRDEQYF. The CDR3 nucleotides are TGCAGTGCTAGAATAGGTAGGGATGAGCAGTACTTC.

This clonotype occurred a few times. V gene TRBV6-2 or TRBV6-3 combines with J gene TRBJ1-2, with 7 bases fitting TRBD1. CDR3 size: 15 residues. CDR1 and CDR2 (germline): MNHEY, SVGEGT. Trimming at V came to 3 bases and at J to 8 bases, leaving 12 bases not matched to a gene. CDR3 in DNA: TGTGCCAGCAGTTATACGGGACAGCAATTCTCGGGCTACACCTTC. It is translated as CASSYTGQQFSGYTF.

This chain connects TRBV3-1 to TRBJ2-3, with 7 bases identical to TRBD1. CDR1 and CDR2 (germline): LGHDT, YNNKEL (reference sequence). The trim removed 3 bases at V and 1 base at J, leaving 4 bases unmatched. This CDR3 is built from 15 residues. CDR3 loop: CASSHQRGRTDTQYF. In DNA, the CDR3 is TGTGCCAGCAGCCATCAAAGGGGGCGCACAGATACGCAGTATTTT.

This clonotype was seen only a few times. This rearrangement joins TRBV19 to TRBJ2-1; TRBD2 matches 10 bases. J lost 9 bases, V lost 3 bases, and 8 bases had no gene match. The CDR3 spans 15 residues. The germline CDR1 and CDR2 sequences are LNHDA and SQIVND (reference sequence). CDR3 protein: CASSITSGKLGEQFF. In nucleotides, the CDR3 is TGTGCCAGTAGTATTACTAGCGGGAAATTGGGTGAGCAGTTCTTC.

The chain joins TRBV12-3 or TRBV12-4 to TRBJ1-6, with D perhaps matching TRBD1 (6 bases). This CDR3 contains 14 residues. Trimming stripped 10 bases from V and 2 bases from J, with 12 bases between. As DNA, the CDR3 is TGTGCCACTGGGACATTACCCTATAATTCACCCCTCCACTTT. Protein product: CATGTLPYNSPLHF.

In its sample, this clonotype was seen a few times. V and J are TRBV7-3 and TRBJ2-3; 9 bases map to TRBD2. Germline CDR1 reads SGHTA; CDR2 reads FQGTGA. The CDR3 has 15 residues. Losses at the gene ends were 0 bases for V and 4 bases for J; bases not matched to a gene: 2. The CDR3: CASSLTSSGADTQYF. The CDR3 bases are TGTGCCAGCAGCTTAACGTCTAGCGGGGCAGATACGCAGTATTTT.